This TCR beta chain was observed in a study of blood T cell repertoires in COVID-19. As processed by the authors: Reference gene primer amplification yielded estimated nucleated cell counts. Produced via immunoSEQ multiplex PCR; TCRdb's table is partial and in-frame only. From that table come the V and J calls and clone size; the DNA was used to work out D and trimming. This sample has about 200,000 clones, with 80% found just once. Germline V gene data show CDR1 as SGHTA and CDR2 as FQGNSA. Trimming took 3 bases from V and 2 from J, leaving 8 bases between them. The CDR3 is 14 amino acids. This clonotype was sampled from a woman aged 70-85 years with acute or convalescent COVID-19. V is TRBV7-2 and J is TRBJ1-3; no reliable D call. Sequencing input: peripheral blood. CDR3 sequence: CASSLAGPGNTIYF. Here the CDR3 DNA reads TGTGCCAGCAGCTTGGCGGGCCCTGGAAACACCATATATTTT.